What follows are 19 T cell receptor beta chains derived from one specimen sequenced in a study of blood T cell repertoires in COVID-19. Measured with immunoSEQ multiplex PCR; TCRdb has only the in-frame clones, and not every one. The data hold around 130,000 clones, with 80% to 90% observed a single time. The material sequenced was peripheral blood. Every receptor here comes from a man aged 65-85 years with active or convalescent COVID-19.

V and J are TRBV27 and TRBJ2-3, with TRBD1 matching over 9 bases. Germline CDR1 reads MNHEY; CDR2 reads SMNVEV (reference sequence). The CDR3 covers 15 residues. Trimming removed 9 bases from V and 3 bases from J; junction bases left unmatched: 10. In DNA form, the CDR3 reads TGTGCCAGTCACAGTATGGGGACAGGGACAGATACGCAGTATTTT. Residues: CASHSMGTGTDTQYF.

This rearrangement joins TRBV14 to TRBJ2-5; no clear D. Germline lookup yields CDR1 SGHDN and CDR2 FVKESK. CDR3 length equals 13 residues. Deletions cut 6 bases from V and 1 base from J, with 9 bases between. In nucleotides, the CDR3 is TGTGCCAGCAGTCGCCGGTTCCAAGAGACCCAGTACTTC. Amino acid sequence: CASSRRFQETQYF.

The chain joins TRBV6-2 or TRBV6-3 to TRBJ2-6; D might be TRBD1 (5 bases). CDR3 length: 18 amino acids. V lost 2 bases and J 2 bases, leaving 16 bases between the germline ends. Per the germline V gene, CDR1 is MNHEY and CDR2 is SVGEGT. This chain's CDR3 is CASSYTGQGPPGANVLTF. As DNA, the CDR3 is TGTGCCAGCAGTTACACTGGCCAGGGTCCCCCTGGGGCCAACGTCCTGACTTTC.

This clone was recorded only once. The V gene is TRBV30, the J gene TRBJ2-1; maybe TRBD1 (6 bases). V gave up 5 bases and J gave up 0 bases, with 11 bases separating them. The CDR3 loop spans 14 amino acids. The V gene's germline CDR1 is GTSNPN and CDR2 SVGIG (reference sequence). CDR3 loop: CAWGQDSSYNEQFF. In DNA form, the CDR3 reads TGTGCCTGGGGGCAGGACAGCTCCTACAATGAGCAGTTCTTC.

The rearrangement uses TRBV4-1 and TRBJ1-2; D may be TRBD1 (5 bases). V was cut by 1 base and J by 7 bases, with 25 bases left in between. From germline, CDR1 is MGHRA and CDR2 YSYEKL. CDR3 length: 18 amino acids. CDR3 nucleotide sequence: TGCGCCAGCAGCCAAGTCCTCGCGGGAGACAGAGGCGGCAGTGGCTACACCTTC. Its protein is CASSQVLAGDRGGSGYTF.

The chain joins TRBV30 to TRBJ1-1; TRBD1 matches 8 bases. Germline CDR1 is GTSNPN and CDR2 is SVGIG (reference sequence). The trim removed 4 bases at V and 5 bases at J, leaving 9 bases unmatched. This CDR3 comprises 14 residues. The CDR3 nucleotides read TGTGCCTGGAACGGGCGGACAGGGTCTACTGAAGCTTTCTTT. This encodes CAWNGRTGSTEAFF. The full variable domain, its missing parts supplied by reference TRBV30 and TRBJ1-1, is SQTIHQWPATLVQPVGSPLSLECTVEGTSNPNLYWYRQAAGRGLQLLFYSVGIGQISSEVPQNLSASRPQDRQFILSSKKLLLSDSGFYLCAWNGRTGSTEAFFGQGTRLTVV.

Concerning this clone: Given a much more abundant clone one base away, this may be a read error. The same CDR3 is also encoded by other DNA sequences in this sample. V and J are TRBV28 and TRBJ1-1; the match to TRBD1 covers 7 bases. The V and J ends lost 4 bases and 2 bases, in that order; junction bases with no gene match: 1. The CDR3 runs 13 residues. Germline V gene lookup returns CDR1 MDHEN and CDR2 SYDVKM. The CDR3: CASSWTGNTEAFF. The CDR3 DNA follows: TGTGCCAGCAGTTGGACAGGAAACACTGAAGCTTTCTTT.

V is TRBV19 and J is TRBJ2-1; 12 bases map to TRBD2. Germline lookup yields CDR1 LNHDA and CDR2 SQIVND (reference sequence). The ends lost 5 bases at V and 6 bases at J; junction bases unmatched: 17. The CDR3 contains 19 residues. The CDR3 DNA follows: TGTGCCAGTAGTGGGCCTAGCGGGAGGGCCATGAGTGTCGTCAATGAGCAGTTCTTC. Amino acids: CASSGPSGRAMSVVNEQFF.

This sequence joins TRBV24-1 and TRBJ2-3; D is perhaps TRBD1 (6 bases). The V and J ends lost 3 bases and 2 bases respectively, with 11 bases between them. The CDR3 has 15 amino acids. Germline V gene lookup returns CDR1 KGHDR and CDR2 SFDVKD. CDR3 protein: CATSDPQGPTDTQYF. CDR3 nucleotide sequence: TGTGCCACCAGTGATCCACAGGGACCCACAGATACGCAGTATTTT.

The V call is TRBV14, the J call TRBJ2-2, with TRBD2 matching over 7 bases. CDR1 SGHDN and CDR2 FVKESK come from the germline V gene. After removal of 4 bases from V and 3 bases from J, the junction contained 8 bases not matched to a gene. The CDR3 has 16 amino acids. CDR3 sequence (DNA): TGTGCCAGCAGCCGGGTCGGGCGGGAGCACACCGGGGAGCTGTTTTTT. It is translated as CASSRVGREHTGELFF.

The rearrangement uses TRBV5-5 and TRBJ2-1, with D possibly TRBD2 on 7 matching bases. The CDR3 length is 11 residues. V lost 10 bases, J lost 9 bases, and 14 bases lay in between. Germline V lookup: CDR1 SGHKS, CDR2 YYEKEE (reference sequence). DNA of the CDR3: TGTGCCGGAAACAGGGAGGGTGAGCAGTTCTTC. This gives the protein CAGNREGEQFF.

The chain has TRBV24-1 and TRBJ1-1, with TRBD1 as a possible D gene (5 bases). Trimming pared 3 bases from V and 4 bases from J, leaving 14 bases between. The germline V gene has CDR1 KGHDR and CDR2 SFDVKD. This CDR3 contains 15 residues. This CDR3 is CATSDGATSSTEAFF. As DNA, the CDR3 is TGTGCCACCAGTGATGGGGCCACTTCAAGCACTGAAGCTTTCTTT.

The chain has TRBV2 and TRBJ2-3, with 8 bases that match TRBD2. The CDR3 totals 16 residues. CDR1 is SNHLY and CDR2 is FYNNEI in the germline V gene. V shed 2 bases and J 5 bases; nucleotides not matched to a gene: 9. In nucleotides, the CDR3 is TGTGCCAGCAGTGAAATAGGCGGGGGGCGGGAAGATACGCAGTATTTT. Translated, it gives CASSEIGGGREDTQYF.

The J gene is TRBJ2-3, the V gene TRBV19; TRBD2 matches at 10 bases. CDR1 is LNHDA, CDR2 SQIVND, per germline (reference sequence). The CDR3 contains 13 residues. J gave up 4 bases and V 10 bases, and 5 bases lay outside the gene matches. The CDR3 DNA reads as TGTGCCACTGGAGCGGGAGGGTCAGATACGCAGTATTTT. Its protein is CATGAGGSDTQYF.

The rearrangement uses TRBV2 and TRBJ1-2, with D possibly being TRBD1 (5 bases). There are 14 residues in the CDR3. The germline CDR1 and CDR2 sequences are SNHLY and FYNNEI. V was shortened by 6 bases and J by 4 bases, with 15 bases between the two germline ends. CDR3 bases: TGTGCCAGCAGCGAAACAGGCGCCATCTATGGCTACACCTTC. Translation: CASSETGAIYGYTF.

This chain joins TRBV2 and TRBJ1-4; 7 bases are a match to TRBD1. The CDR3 is 15 amino acids. Germline V gives CDR1 SNHLY, CDR2 FYNNEI. With 3 bases clipped from V and 5 bases from J, the junction kept 6 bases outside the gene matches. The CDR3: CASSDRGPRNEKLFF. CDR3 coding DNA: TGTGCCAGCAGTGATAGGGGGCCGCGCAATGAAAAACTGTTTTTT.

The chain joins TRBV7-8 to TRBJ2-7, with 11 positions matching TRBD2. Germline V CDR1 and CDR2: SGHVS, FQNEAQ. The CDR3 is 15 amino acids. Unmatched junction bases numbered 5, after V lost 3 bases and J lost 4 bases. The CDR3 region is CASSFDGTSGYEQYF. DNA for the CDR3: TGTGCCAGCAGCTTCGACGGGACTAGCGGTTACGAGCAGTACTTC.

CDR3 sequence: CASSFSPTSDGLYF. The CDR3 nucleotides read TGTGCCAGCAGTTTTTCTCCCACTAGCGACGGCTTGTATTTT. This sequence joins TRBV28 and TRBJ2-3; 7 bases match TRBD2. J was trimmed by 14 bases and V by 3 bases; bases with no gene match: 14. CDR1 MDHEN and CDR2 SYDVKM come from the germline V gene. The CDR3 totals 14 residues.

The chain recombines TRBV6-5 with TRBJ1-3; D gene unclear. The CDR3 is made up of 16 amino acids. V was shortened by 0 bases and J by 0 bases, with 9 bases between the two germline ends. The germline gives CDR1 MNHEY, CDR2 SVGAGI. This chain's CDR3 is CASSYSRSSSGNTIYF. CDR3 DNA: TGTGCCAGCAGTTACTCGCGGTCGAGCTCTGGAAACACCATATATTTT.